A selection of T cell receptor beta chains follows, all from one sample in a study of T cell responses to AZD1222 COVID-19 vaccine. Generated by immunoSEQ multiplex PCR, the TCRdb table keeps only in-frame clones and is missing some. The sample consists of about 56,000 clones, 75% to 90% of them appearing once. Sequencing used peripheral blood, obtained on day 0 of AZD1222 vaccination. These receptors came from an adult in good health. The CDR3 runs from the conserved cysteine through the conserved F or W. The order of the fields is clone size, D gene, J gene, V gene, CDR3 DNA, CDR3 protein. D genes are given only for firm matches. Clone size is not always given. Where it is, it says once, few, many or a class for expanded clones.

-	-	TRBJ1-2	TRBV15	TGTGCCACCAGCACCCACAGGGCCAACTATGGCTACACCTTC	CATSTHRANYGYTF
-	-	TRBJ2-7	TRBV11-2	TGTGCCAGCAGCTTAGCCCGGGACTTCAGGCAGTACTTC	CASSLARDFRQYF
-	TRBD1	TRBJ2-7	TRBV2	TGTGCCAGCCTGACAGGGACCACCTACGAGCAGTACTTC	CASLTGTTYEQYF
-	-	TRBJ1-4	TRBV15	TGTGCCACCAGTACCCGTATCGGGGGTAATGAAAAACTGTTTTTT	CATSTRIGGNEKLFF
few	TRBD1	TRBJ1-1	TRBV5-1	TGCGCCAGCAGCTTGGGGCAGGGGGGAGAAGCTTTCTTT	CASSLGQGGEAFF
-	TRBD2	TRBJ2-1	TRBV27	TGTGCCAGCAGTTCGGGACTAGCGGGAGGGAAGGGGTACAATGAGCAGTTCTTC	CASSSGLAGGKGYNEQFF
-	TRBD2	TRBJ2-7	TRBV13	TGTGCCAGCAGCTTCCGGACTAGTGGGAACTACGAGCAGTACTTC	CASSFRTSGNYEQYF
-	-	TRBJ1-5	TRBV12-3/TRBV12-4	TGTGCCAGCACTTCGTGGGGGAATCAGCCCCAGCATTTT	CASTSWGNQPQHF
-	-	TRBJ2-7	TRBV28	TGTGCCACCACAATCCAAAAGGGGCGATCCTACGAGCAGTACTTC	CATTIQKGRSYEQYF
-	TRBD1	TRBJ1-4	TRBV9	TGTGCCAGCAGCGTAGGGAACAGGGGAGCAACTAATGAAAAACTGTTTTTT	CASSVGNRGATNEKLFF
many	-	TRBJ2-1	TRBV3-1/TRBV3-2	TGTGCCAGCAGCCCTCCGGGTTGGGGGTACAATGAGCAGTTCTTC	CASSPPGWGYNEQFF